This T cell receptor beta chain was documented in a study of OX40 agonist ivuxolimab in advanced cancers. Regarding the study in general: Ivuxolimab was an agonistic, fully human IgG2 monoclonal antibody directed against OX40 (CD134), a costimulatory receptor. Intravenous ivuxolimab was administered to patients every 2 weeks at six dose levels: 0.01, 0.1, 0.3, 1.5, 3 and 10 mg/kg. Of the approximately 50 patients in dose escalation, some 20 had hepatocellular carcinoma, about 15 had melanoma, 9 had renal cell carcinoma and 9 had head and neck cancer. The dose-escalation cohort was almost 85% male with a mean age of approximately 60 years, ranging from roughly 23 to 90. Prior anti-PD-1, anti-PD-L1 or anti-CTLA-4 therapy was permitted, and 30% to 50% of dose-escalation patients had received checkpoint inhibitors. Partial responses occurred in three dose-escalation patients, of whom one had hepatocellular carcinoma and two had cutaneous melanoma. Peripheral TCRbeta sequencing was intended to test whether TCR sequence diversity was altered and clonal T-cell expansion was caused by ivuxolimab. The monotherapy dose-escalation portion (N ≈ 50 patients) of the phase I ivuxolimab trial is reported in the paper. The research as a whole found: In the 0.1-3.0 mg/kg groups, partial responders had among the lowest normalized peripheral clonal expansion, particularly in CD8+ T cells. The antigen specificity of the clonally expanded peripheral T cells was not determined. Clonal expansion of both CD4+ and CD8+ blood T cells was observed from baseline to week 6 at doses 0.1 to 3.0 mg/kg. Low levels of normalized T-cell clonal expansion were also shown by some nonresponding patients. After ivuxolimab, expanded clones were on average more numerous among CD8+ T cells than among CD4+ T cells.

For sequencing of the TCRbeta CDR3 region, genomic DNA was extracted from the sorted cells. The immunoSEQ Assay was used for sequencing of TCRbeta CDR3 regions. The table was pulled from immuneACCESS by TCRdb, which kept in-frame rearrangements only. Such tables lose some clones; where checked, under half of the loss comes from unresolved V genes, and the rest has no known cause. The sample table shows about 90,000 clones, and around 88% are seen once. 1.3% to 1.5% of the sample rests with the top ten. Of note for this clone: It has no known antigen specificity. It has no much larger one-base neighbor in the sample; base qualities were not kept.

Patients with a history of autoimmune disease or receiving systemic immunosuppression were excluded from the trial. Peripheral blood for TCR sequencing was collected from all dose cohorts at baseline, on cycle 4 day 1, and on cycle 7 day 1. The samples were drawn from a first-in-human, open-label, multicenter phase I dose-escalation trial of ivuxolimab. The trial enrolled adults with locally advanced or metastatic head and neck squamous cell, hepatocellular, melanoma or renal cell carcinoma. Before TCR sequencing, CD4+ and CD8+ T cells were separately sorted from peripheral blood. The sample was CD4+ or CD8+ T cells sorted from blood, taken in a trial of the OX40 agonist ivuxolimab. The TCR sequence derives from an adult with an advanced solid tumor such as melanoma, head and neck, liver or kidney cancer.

The CDR3 reads CASSLVGTGPNEQFF. The nucleotide sequence reads as follows: TGTGCCAGCAGCTTAGTAGGGACAGGCCCCAATGAGCAGTTCTTC. This chain joins TRBV11-3 to TRBJ2-1; TRBD1 lines up with 8 middle nucleotides. The junction shows trimming of 1 base on V and 6 bases on J, and the gene matches do not reach 5 bases of it. Via the germline V gene, CDR1 is SGHNT and CDR2 YENEEA. There are 15 amino acids in the CDR3, from cysteine to phenylalanine inclusive. The retained sequence is limited to the CDR3, 45 bases, with the frame set at the first base.